This TCR beta chain was captured in a study of metastatic and nonmetastatic thyroid tumors. Study observations and caveats: Reports indicated that malignant thyroid tumors showed significantly higher TCR beta diversity than benign nodules did, in blood and tumor.

CDR3 size: 12 residues. V lost 2 bases and J lost 6, with 5 bases in between. Germline V gene data show CDR1 as MNHEY and CDR2 as SVGEGT. As to this clone: Its antigen is undetermined.

TCRdb reanalyzed the PCR reads via MiXCR. The repertoire holds tens of thousands of clones, with about a sixth as singletons. Thyroid surgery was performed in patients who had received no treatment beforehand. V is TRBV6-2 or TRBV6-3 and J is TRBJ1-5, with D unresolved. The specimen sequenced was blood. The origin of this receptor is a male donor with papillary thyroid cancer or a benign thyroid nodule (not recorded which). Some clones in this sample may be carry-over from other donors' samples. The CDR3 bases are TGTGCCAGCAGTTACGTGGCTCAGCCCCAGCATTTT. It codes for CASSYVAQPQHF.